Below are 27 T cell receptor beta chains sequenced from a single sample in a study of siplizumab effects on memory and regulatory T cells. Using immunoSEQ multiplex PCR, the repertoire was profiled, and TCRdb retains in-frame clones only, with some absent. The sample comprises fewer than 110,000 clones, about 93% of which are singletons, and around 13% rests with the top ten. The sample was non-Treg CD4+ T cells sorted from blood. These receptors were obtained from a human donor in good health.

The genes are TRBV28 and TRBJ1-3, with 8 positions matching TRBD1. The CDR3 is 15 amino acids. V dropped 4 bases and J dropped 1; count of bases not matched to a gene: 3. CDR1 is MDHEN, CDR2 SYDVKM, per germline. Here the CDR3 DNA reads TGTGCCAGCAGTTATCAGGGGGCGTCTGGAAACACCATATATTTT. Its protein is CASSYQGASGNTIYF.

This clone appeared once. The conserved closing phenylalanine or tryptophan is absent in this CDR3, likely reflecting a read error. The chain recombines TRBV7-2 with TRBJ1-2, with D unresolved. This CDR3 region has 14 residues. Trimming removed 5 bases from V and 7 bases from J, with 17 bases in between. CDR1 and CDR2 from the germline V gene are SGHTA and FQGNSA. CDR3: CASSAWTRNLGYTL. The DNA of the CDR3 is TGTGCCAGCAGCGCATGGACCCGGAATCTTGGCTACACCCTC.

The rearrangement links TRBV19 to TRBJ2-2; 8 positions agree with TRBD1. The CDR3 runs 15 residues. With V trimmed by 4 bases and J by 7 bases, 8 bases remained unmatched. Germline CDR1 LNHDA, CDR2 SQIVND (reference sequence). The CDR3 DNA sequence: TGTGCCAGTAGTAAACTGGACAGGGCGGACGGGGAGCTGTTTTTT. Amino acid sequence: CASSKLDRADGELFF.

J is TRBJ2-7 and V is TRBV18; D is uncertain. Trimming shortened V by 10 bases and J by 7 bases, and 14 bases separated the two germline ends. Germline V gene lookup returns CDR1 KGHSH and CDR2 LQKENI. This CDR3 contains 11 residues. The CDR3 spells CATGTPMEQYF. The CDR3 nucleotides read TGTGCCACCGGAACCCCTATGGAGCAGTACTTC. Filled out from reference TRBV18 and TRBJ2-7, the complete variable domain reads NAGVMQNPRHLVRRRGQEARLRCSPMKGHSHVYWYRQLPEEGLKFMVYLQKENIIDESGMPKERFSAEFPKEGPSILRIQQVVRGDSAAYFCATGTPMEQYFGPGTRLTVT.

This chain uses TRBV7-2 with TRBJ2-2, with D tentatively TRBD1 (6 bases). Germline lookup yields CDR1 SGHTA and CDR2 FQGNSA. Trimming pared 5 bases from V and 3 bases from J, leaving 16 bases between. This CDR3 region has 16 residues. Here the CDR3 DNA reads TGTGCCAGCAGCCGAACTCAGGGGTCGTACACCGGGGAGCTGTTTTTT. This translates into CASSRTQGSYTGELFF.

This clone was seen once. The chain has TRBV30 and TRBJ2-1; perhaps TRBD1 as D (7 bases). This CDR3 is built from 14 residues. V lost 2 bases and J 8 bases, leaving 16 bases between the germline ends. Looked up from germline, CDR1 is GTSNPN and CDR2 is SVGIG (reference sequence). In DNA form, the CDR3 reads TGTGCCTGGAGTAAAGGAGGGGGCGTCGATGAGCAGTTCTTC. Amino acids: CAWSKGGGVDEQFF.

This chain connects TRBV15 to TRBJ2-7; D gene ambiguous. The V gene lost 0 bases and the J gene lost 9 bases, with 18 bases spanning the gap. The germline CDR1 and CDR2 sequences are LNHNV and YYDKDF (reference sequence). The CDR3 contains 15 residues. The CDR3 bases are TGTGCCACCAGCAGAGATTTCACCTTGAACATAGTGCAGTACTTC. Protein product: CATSRDFTLNIVQYF.

The CDR3 DNA sequence: TGTGCCAGCAGTGCCCTCGGAGGGACCCCAACTGAAGCTTTCTTT. Its protein product is CASSALGGTPTEAFF. The chain has TRBV2 and TRBJ1-1; D might be TRBD1 (5 bases). With 4 bases removed from V and 5 bases from J, the gap between germline ends came to 17 bases. The CDR3 covers 15 residues. CDR1 is SNHLY and CDR2 is FYNNEI in the germline V gene.

The chain couples TRBV5-4 to TRBJ2-6, with D possibly being TRBD1 (5 bases). The V end lost 3 bases, the J end lost 4 bases, and 11 bases lay between the germline ends. The CDR3 covers 15 residues. Germline V lookup: CDR1 SGHNT, CDR2 YYREEE (reference sequence). CDR3 DNA: TGTGCCAGCAGCTCTCAGGGTCTCGGGGCCAACGTCCTGACTTTC. It is translated as CASSSQGLGANVLTF.

The rearrangement uses TRBV28 and TRBJ2-6, with D perhaps given as TRBD1 or TRBD2 (7 bases each). Trimming pared 7 bases from V and 2 bases from J, leaving 18 bases between. Germline V gene sequence: CDR1 MDHEN, CDR2 SYDVKM. CDR3 size: 17 residues. DNA for the CDR3: TGTGCCAGCACCTCCCGACAGGGAGGGACTGGGGCCAACGTCCTGACTTTC. Translating it yields CASTSRQGGTGANVLTF.

The chain joins TRBV18 to TRBJ1-5, with D possibly matching TRBD1 (6 bases). In germline, CDR1 is KGHSH, CDR2 LQKENI. This CDR3 has 16 residues. Trimming took 2 bases from V and 0 from J, leaving 11 bases between them. The CDR3 region has the DNA TGTGCCAGCTCACCAAACCAGGGGTATAGCAATCAGCCCCAGCATTTT. Translated, it gives CASSPNQGYSNQPQHF.

V usage is TRBV28 and J usage is TRBJ1-2; D is uncertain. CDR1 is MDHEN and CDR2 is SYDVKM in the germline V gene. Between the trimmed V and J ends, which lost 2 bases and 5 bases, there was a span of 12 bases. CDR3 size: 14 residues. CDR3 protein: CASSLTGPGYGYTF. As DNA, the CDR3 is TGTGCCAGCAGTTTAACCGGGCCGGGGTATGGCTACACCTTC.

V is TRBV19 and J is TRBJ2-3, with TRBD2 as a possible D gene (6 bases). Germline V gene data show CDR1 as LNHDA and CDR2 as SQIVND (reference sequence). This CDR3 contains 14 residues. V lost 6 bases to trimming and J lost 4 bases, with 14 bases between them. The CDR3 nucleotides are TGTGCCAGTAGCCTAACCGGGACTCCAGATACGCAGTATTTT. This codes for CASSLTGTPDTQYF.

This chain links TRBV11-3 with TRBJ2-3; D gene ambiguous. CDR1 is SGHNT and CDR2 is YENEEA in the germline V gene. V dropped 5 bases and J dropped 3 bases, with 15 bases sitting between them. This CDR3 comprises 15 residues. CDR3 DNA: TGTGCCAGCAGCGCTCGCCGGACGGAGACAGATACGCAGTATTTT. It specifies CASSARRTETDTQYF.

V gene TRBV7-9 combines with J gene TRBJ1-2; 8 bases map to TRBD1. Germline values: CDR1 SEHNR, CDR2 FQNEAQ (reference sequence). J gave up 4 bases and V 6 bases, and 10 bases lay outside the gene matches. The CDR3 covers 15 residues. CDR3 sequence reads: CASRETGGEIYGYTF. DNA of the CDR3: TGTGCCAGCAGAGAAACAGGGGGGGAAATCTATGGCTACACCTTC.

The chain employs TRBV7-8 and TRBJ1-2; D uncertain. V shed 2 bases and J shed 2 bases, with 6 bases lying between them. Germline CDR1 and CDR2: SGHVS and FQNEAQ. The CDR3 extends over 13 amino acids. CDR3 sequence: CASSLTQNYGYTF. DNA of the CDR3: TGTGCCAGCAGCTTAACCCAAAACTATGGCTACACCTTC.

The genes are TRBV7-2 and TRBJ2-5; TRBD1 matches at 7 bases. Germline CDR1 SGHTA, CDR2 FQGNSA. The V gene end was trimmed by 3 bases and the J gene end by 2 bases; junction bases not matched to a gene: 6. The CDR3 is 15 residues long. This chain's CDR3 is CASSLHRGSQETQYF. For the CDR3, the DNA is TGTGCCAGCAGCTTGCACAGGGGTTCGCAAGAGACCCAGTACTTC. Variable domain in full (rest from reference TRBV7-2 and TRBJ2-5): GAGVSQSPSNKVTEKGKDVELRCDPISGHTALYWYRQSLGQGLEFLIYFQGNSAPDKSGLPSDRFSAERTGGSVSTLTIQRTQQEDSAVYLCASSLHRGSQETQYFGPGTRLLVL.

The V call is TRBV6-5, the J call TRBJ2-2; the D is unclear. V was cut by 2 bases and J by 4 bases, with 2 bases left in between. Germline V lookup: CDR1 MNHEY, CDR2 SVGAGI. The length of the CDR3 is 12 residues. CDR3 DNA sequence: TGTGCCAGCAGTTACGTCACCGGGGAGCTGTTTTTT. Its protein is CASSYVTGELFF.

With respect to this clone: In the same sample, other DNA sequences code for this CDR3. The genes are TRBV9 and TRBJ1-5; TRBD1 aligns across 9 bases. CDR3 length equals 15 residues. CDR1 and CDR2 from the germline V gene are SGDLS and YYNGEE. V trimming: 2 bases; J trimming: 4 bases; junction bases outside the gene matches: 4. The CDR3 here is CASSVGQGLNQPQHF. CDR3 nucleotide sequence: TGTGCCAGCAGCGTTGGACAGGGGTTAAATCAGCCCCAGCATTTT.

V and J are TRBV10-3 and TRBJ1-2; the D is unclear. V lost 6 bases to trimming and J lost 8 bases, with 10 bases between them. The CDR3 loop spans 11 amino acids. Germline-derived CDR1 and CDR2 are ENHRY and SYGVKD. CDR3 region: CAISPGGGYTF. CDR3 nucleotides: TGTGCCATCAGCCCGGGTGGGGGCTACACCTTC.

V usage is TRBV4-3 and J usage is TRBJ2-3; D remains ambiguous. The ends were cut back, 0 bases at V and 1 base at J, with 14 bases in the middle. Germline CDR1 and CDR2: LGHNA and YSLEER. The length of the CDR3 is 17 residues. The DNA of the CDR3 is TGCGCCAGCAGCCAAGACTCGACGACCCTAGGCACAGATACGCAGTATTTT. Translated, it gives CASSQDSTTLGTDTQYF.

The chain carries TRBV5-6 and TRBJ2-1; D unclear. Trimming took 0 bases from V and 0 from J, leaving 7 bases between them. There are 15 residues in the CDR3. Germline assignment: CDR1 SGHDT and CDR2 YYEEEE. The CDR3: CASSLGAGSYNEQFF. CDR3 in DNA: TGTGCCAGCAGCTTGGGGGCCGGCTCCTACAATGAGCAGTTCTTC.

This clone came up once. The genes are TRBV11-2 and TRBJ2-5, with D hard to call. The CDR3 is made up of 12 amino acids. With 5 bases removed from V and 5 bases from J, the gap between germline ends came to 9 bases. The V gene's germline CDR1 is SGHAT and CDR2 FQNNGV. The CDR3 sequence: CASSINVETQYF. CDR3 in DNA: TGTGCCAGCAGCATTAATGTCGAGACCCAGTACTTC.

This clone was seen once. This chain connects TRBV19 to TRBJ2-1; 9 positions agree with TRBD2. V lost 3 bases and J lost 9; bases outside the gene matches: 9. Germline CDR1 is LNHDA and CDR2 is SQIVND (reference sequence). The CDR3 is made up of 15 amino acids. CDR3 in amino acids: CASSIGGAGGSEQFF. The CDR3 nucleotides read TGTGCCAGTAGTATTGGAGGAGCGGGAGGCAGTGAGCAGTTCTTC.

The rearrangement uses TRBV7-8 and TRBJ1-5; D gene unclear. The V gene lost 5 bases and the J gene lost 3 bases, with 14 bases spanning the gap. The CDR3 is 15 residues long. Germline V gives CDR1 SGHVS, CDR2 FQNEAQ. In DNA, the CDR3 is TGTGCCAGCAGCGTTCTTTCAGGATCCAATCAGCCCCAGCATTTT. Translation: CASSVLSGSNQPQHF.

The gene calls are TRBV28 and TRBJ1-1, with no clear D. CDR3 length equals 14 residues. Germline V gene sequence: CDR1 MDHEN, CDR2 SYDVKM. V dropped 3 bases and J dropped 4 bases, with 12 bases sitting between them. CDR3 DNA sequence: TGTGCCAGCAGTTTGGTCCCGGGTTTCACTGAAGCTTTCTTT. Translating it yields CASSLVPGFTEAFF.

The rearrangement uses TRBV19 and TRBJ2-1, with TRBD1 matching over 9 bases. After removal of 4 bases from V and 9 bases from J, the junction contained 7 bases not matched to a gene. This CDR3 comprises 14 residues. Germline V gives CDR1 LNHDA, CDR2 SQIVND (reference sequence). CDR3 region: CASSTTTGGGEQFF. CDR3 nucleotides: TGTGCCAGTAGTACCACGACAGGGGGAGGTGAGCAGTTCTTC.